This T cell receptor (beta chain) is from a study of circulating and synovial CD4+ cells in juvenile arthritis (dated 2014 in TCRdb). For the study in its entirety: Within each patient, the TCRbeta CDR3 repertoires of synovial CD4 T cells, bulk blood CD4 T cells and circulating HLA-DR+ CD4 T cells were compared. Repertoire sequencing aimed to confirm that a circulating synovial-like CD4 T cell subset was enriched in synovial clonotypes. Results and caveats for the whole study, not just this receptor: Overlap with synovium increased with sequencing depth, so measured shared-clonotype fractions likely underestimated the full repertoire overlap. Circulating pathogenic-like lymphocytes were found to cluster with synovial T cells, and a substantially higher fraction of CDR3 sequences was shared with synovium by circulating pathogenic-like lymphocytes than by bulk blood. The difference between circulating pathogenic-like lymphocytes and bulk blood T cells was not detected by traditional Vbeta family usage analysis. Synovial and circulating pathogenic-like lymphocyte repertoires were less diverse than bulk blood CD4 repertoires, and some CPL samples were as oligoclonal as synovium. Because T cell genome counts differed by at least an order of magnitude between CPL and bulk blood CD4 samples, sample-size effects were addressed.

A word on this clone: No cognate antigen has been identified for it. Base quality data are lacking; no much larger clone is found one base away.

V is clipped by 1 base and J by 1 base, and the sequence between their germline boundaries is 6 bases long. Taken from the germline V gene, the CDR1 and CDR2 loops are SGHDT and YYEEEE. Counted from cysteine to phenylalanine, this CDR3 has 14 amino acids. Of all the DNA, just the CDR3 is kept, 42 bases in frame from base 1. Donors of the sequenced samples were patients with active juvenile idiopathic arthritis. Cells were sorted immediately after thawing, with dead cells excluded using Live/Dead Fixable Near-IR Stain. Libraries came from the immunoSEQ multiplex PCR assay. An external provider performed TCRbeta CDR3 sequencing as a commercial service. The paper's data handling went like this. The analyses relied on productive nucleotide sequences along with amino acid sequences obtained through in silico translation. Diversity was quantified by Renyi entropy over a range of alpha values, with sample size equalised by taking the median of 200 repeated subsamples. Pairwise repertoire distance was calculated as one minus the Chao-modified Jaccard index, correcting for under-sampling, and used for clustering. Frequency-weighted overlap with synovial clonotypes was calculated over 200 sample sizes with 200 draws without replacement at each size, and the overlap was reported at the size of the smaller sample. TCRdb retrieved this table from immuneACCESS and kept in-frame rearrangements only. Not all clones are present; in checked studies, unresolved V genes account for under half, and no reason is known for the remainder. Clonal size and the V and J genes are those of that table, whereas D and trimming came from the DNA. In all, the sample holds 30,000 to 40,000 clones, and more than 90% of those were seen once. The ten largest clones take up less than 0.2% of the sample.

The receptor chain draws on TRBV5-6 and TRBJ2-4; D gene: possibly TRBD2, on 5 matching bases. This TCR was recovered from a human donor with juvenile idiopathic arthritis. The sample comprised CD4+ T cells from blood. The CDR3 in this case is CASSLSGAKNIQYF. Read as DNA, the sequence is TGTGCCAGCAGCTTGTCGGGGGCCAAAAACATTCAGTACTTC.